The subject of this entry is one T cell receptor (beta chain). Antigen unknown. These data belong to a study of T cell repertoires in cytomegalovirus infection. Turning to the study itself: The public TCR beta signatures pointed to both CMV infection and matching HLA type.

Study-level points and caveats: Using cumulative public TCR beta family frequency, the authors identified those who carried CMV together with the relevant HLA.

TCRdb re-analysed the reads in MiXCR, keeping a single row per CDR3 protein. The sample has around 180,000 distinct CDR3 sequences, over 25% seen once. V shed 5 bases and J shed 2 bases, with 7 bases lying between them. Germline V gene sequence: CDR1 LNHNV, CDR2 YYDKDF (reference sequence). The CDR3 is 13 residues long. The rearrangement joins TRBV15 to TRBJ1-3; no clear D gene. What was sequenced was PBMCs. This sequence originates from a human donor in good health (CMV status not recorded). Some clones in this sample may be carry-over from other donors' samples. The CDR3 bases are TGTGCCACCAGCGGGAATCCTGGAAACACCATATATTTT. Residues: CATSGNPGNTIYF.